These 2 T cell receptor beta chains came from one sample sequenced in a study of T cell responses to AZD1222 COVID-19 vaccine. Measured with immunoSEQ multiplex PCR; TCRdb has only the in-frame clones, and not every one. The data hold about 130,000 clones, with roughly 92% observed a single time. This material consisted of peripheral blood, taken 28 days after the second AZD1222 dose. These receptors all come from an adult who received the AZD1222 COVID-19 vaccine.

The J gene is TRBJ2-2, the V gene TRBV18; 8 bases align to TRBD2. J lost 7 bases, V lost 3 bases, and 13 bases had no gene match. The CDR3 totals 17 residues. The germline V gene encodes CDR1 KGHSH and CDR2 LQKENI. The CDR3 loop reads CASSPEARGAPGGELFF. As DNA, the CDR3 is TGTGCCAGCTCACCGGAGGCGCGGGGGGCCCCAGGCGGGGAGCTGTTTTTT.

This clone appeared a few times. The chain carries TRBV25-1 and TRBJ1-2; 9 nucleotides line up with TRBD1. The CDR3 totals 17 residues. Germline values: CDR1 MGHDK, CDR2 SYGVNS. V lost 5 bases and J lost 1; bases outside the gene matches: 11. CDR3 coding DNA: TGTGCCAGCAGTCGCACCGGGACAGGGTTTCGTAACTATGGCTACACCTTC. This encodes CASSRTGTGFRNYGYTF.